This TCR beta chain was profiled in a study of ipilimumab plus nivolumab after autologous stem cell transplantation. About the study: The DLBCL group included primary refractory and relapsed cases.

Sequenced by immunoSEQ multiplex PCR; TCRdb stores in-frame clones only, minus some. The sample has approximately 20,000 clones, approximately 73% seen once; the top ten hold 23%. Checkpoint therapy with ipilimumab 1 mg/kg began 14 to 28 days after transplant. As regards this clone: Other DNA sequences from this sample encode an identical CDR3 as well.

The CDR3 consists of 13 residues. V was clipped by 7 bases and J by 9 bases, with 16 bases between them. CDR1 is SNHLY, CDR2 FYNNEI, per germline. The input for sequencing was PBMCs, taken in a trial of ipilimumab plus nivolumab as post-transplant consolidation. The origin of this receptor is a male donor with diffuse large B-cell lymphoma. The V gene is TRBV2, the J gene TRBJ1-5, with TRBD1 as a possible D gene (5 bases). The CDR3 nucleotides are TGTGCCAGCATGGGGCAGGAATTTGCGCCCCAGCATTTT. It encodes CASMGQEFAPQHF.